This TCR beta chain was recovered during a study of blood T cell repertoires in COVID-19. Overall study: Some COVID-19 samples were acute and others convalescent; all came from the United States, Italy and Spain. The analysed material was cDNA or gDNA that came from T cells, B-cell-depleted T cells, or PBMCs.

In the original workflow: Amplification of reference gene primers provided the estimated nucleated cell counts. The repertoire was sequenced with immunoSEQ multiplex PCR; TCRdb's copy has only in-frame clones and lacks some. Clone size and V and J calls were adopted from that table, with D and trimming inferred from the DNA. The sample has 180,000 or so clones, 80% to 90% seen once; the top ten hold roughly 8.2%. The clonotype comes from a man between 60 and 75 years old with acute or convalescent COVID-19. Sequenced: peripheral blood.

CDR3 bases: TGTGCCAGCATCGGGGCTAGCGGGGGGAACTACAATGAGCAGTTCTTC. Its protein product is CASIGASGGNYNEQFF. The chain links TRBV28 to TRBJ2-1; 11 nucleotides agree with TRBD2. The junction had 8 bases not matched to a gene; V was cut back by 7 bases and J by 3 bases. The CDR3 contains 16 residues. Germline assignment: CDR1 MDHEN and CDR2 SYDVKM.